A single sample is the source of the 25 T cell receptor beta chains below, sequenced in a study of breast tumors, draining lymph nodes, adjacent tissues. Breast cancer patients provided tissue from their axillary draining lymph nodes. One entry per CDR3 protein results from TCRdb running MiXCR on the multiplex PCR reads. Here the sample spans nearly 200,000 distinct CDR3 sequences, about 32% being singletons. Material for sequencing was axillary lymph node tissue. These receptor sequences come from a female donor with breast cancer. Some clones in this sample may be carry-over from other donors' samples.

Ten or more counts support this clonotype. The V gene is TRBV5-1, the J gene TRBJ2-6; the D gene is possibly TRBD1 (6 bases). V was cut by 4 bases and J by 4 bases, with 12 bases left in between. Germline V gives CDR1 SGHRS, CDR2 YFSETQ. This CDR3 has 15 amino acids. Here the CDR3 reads CASSPSGVGANVLTF. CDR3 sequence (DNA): TGCGCCAGCAGCCCCTCAGGGGTAGGGGCCAACGTCCTGACTTTC.

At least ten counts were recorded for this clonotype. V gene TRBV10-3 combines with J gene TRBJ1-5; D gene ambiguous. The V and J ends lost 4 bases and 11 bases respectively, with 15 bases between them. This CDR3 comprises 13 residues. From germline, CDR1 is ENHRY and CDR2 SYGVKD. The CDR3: CAISVDTRGAQHF. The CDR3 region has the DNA TGTGCCATCAGTGTTGACACCCGTGGAGCCCAGCATTTT.

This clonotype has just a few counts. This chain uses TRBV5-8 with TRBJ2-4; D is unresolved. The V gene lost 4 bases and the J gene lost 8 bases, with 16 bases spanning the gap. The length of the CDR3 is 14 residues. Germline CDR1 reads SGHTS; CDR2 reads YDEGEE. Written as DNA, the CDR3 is TGTGCCAGCAGCCCGACTCTAAACGGGTACATTCAGTACTTC. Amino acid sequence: CASSPTLNGYIQYF.

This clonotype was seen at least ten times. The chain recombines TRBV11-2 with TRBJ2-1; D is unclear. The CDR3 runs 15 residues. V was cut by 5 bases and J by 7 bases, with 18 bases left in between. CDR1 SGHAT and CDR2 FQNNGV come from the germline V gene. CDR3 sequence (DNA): TGTGCCAGCAGCCCCACGACTGGTATCGCGAATGAGCAGTTCTTC. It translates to CASSPTTGIANEQFF.

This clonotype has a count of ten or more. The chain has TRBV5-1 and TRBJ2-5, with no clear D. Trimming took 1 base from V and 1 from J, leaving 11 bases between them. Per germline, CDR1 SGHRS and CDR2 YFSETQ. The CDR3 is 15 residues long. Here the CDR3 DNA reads TGCGCCAGCAGCTTGACTGACCCGACCCAAGAGACCCAGTACTTC. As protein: CASSLTDPTQETQYF.

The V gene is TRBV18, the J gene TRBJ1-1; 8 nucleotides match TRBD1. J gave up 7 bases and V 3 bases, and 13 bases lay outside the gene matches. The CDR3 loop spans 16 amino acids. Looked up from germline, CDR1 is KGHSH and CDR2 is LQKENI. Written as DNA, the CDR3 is TGTGCCAGCTCACCCCTCTACGGACAGGGAGGGAATGAAGCTTTCTTT. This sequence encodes CASSPLYGQGGNEAFF. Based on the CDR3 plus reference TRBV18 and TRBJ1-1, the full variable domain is NAGVMQNPRHLVRRRGQEARLRCSPMKGHSHVYWYRQLPEEGLKFMVYLQKENIIDESGMPKERFSAEFPKEGPSILRIQQVVRGDSAAYFCASSPLYGQGGNEAFFGQGTRLTVV.

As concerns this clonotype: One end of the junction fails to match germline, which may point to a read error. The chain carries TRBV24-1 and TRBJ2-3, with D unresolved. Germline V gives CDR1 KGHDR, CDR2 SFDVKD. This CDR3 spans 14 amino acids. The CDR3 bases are TGTGCCACCAGTGATCCTGGACCCCCAGATACGCAGTGTTTT. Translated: CATSDPGPPDTQCF.

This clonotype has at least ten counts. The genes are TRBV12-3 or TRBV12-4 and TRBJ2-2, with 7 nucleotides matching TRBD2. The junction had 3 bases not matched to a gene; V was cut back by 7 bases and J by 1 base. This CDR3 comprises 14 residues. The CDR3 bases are TGTGCCAGCAAGGCGGGGGAGAACACCGGGGAGCTGTTTTTT. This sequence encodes CASKAGENTGELFF.

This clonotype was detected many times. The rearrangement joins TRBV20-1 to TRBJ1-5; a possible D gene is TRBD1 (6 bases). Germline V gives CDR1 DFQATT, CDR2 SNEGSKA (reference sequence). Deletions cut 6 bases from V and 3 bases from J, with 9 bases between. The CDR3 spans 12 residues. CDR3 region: CSARDNNQPQHF. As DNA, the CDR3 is TGCAGTGCCAGGGACAACAATCAGCCCCAGCATTTT.

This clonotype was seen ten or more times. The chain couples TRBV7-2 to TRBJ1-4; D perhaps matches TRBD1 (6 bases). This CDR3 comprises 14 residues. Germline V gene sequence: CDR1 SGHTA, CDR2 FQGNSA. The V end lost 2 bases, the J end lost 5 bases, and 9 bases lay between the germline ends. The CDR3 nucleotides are TGTGCCAGCAGCTTACCGGGGGCCAATGAAAAACTGTTTTTT. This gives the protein CASSLPGANEKLFF.

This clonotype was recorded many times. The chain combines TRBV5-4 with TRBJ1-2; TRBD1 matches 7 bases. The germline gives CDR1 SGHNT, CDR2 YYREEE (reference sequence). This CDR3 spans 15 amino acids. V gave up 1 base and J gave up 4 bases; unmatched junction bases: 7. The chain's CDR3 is CASSLKGAPIYGYTF. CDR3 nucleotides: TGTGCCAGCAGCTTGAAGGGGGCCCCTATCTATGGCTACACCTTC.

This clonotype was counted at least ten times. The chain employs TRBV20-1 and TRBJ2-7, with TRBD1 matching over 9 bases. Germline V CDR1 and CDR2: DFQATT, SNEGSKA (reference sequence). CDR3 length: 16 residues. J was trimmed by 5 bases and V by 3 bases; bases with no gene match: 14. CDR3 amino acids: CSARAGTGFDRNEQYF. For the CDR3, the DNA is TGCAGTGCTAGGGCCGGGACAGGGTTTGATAGAAACGAGCAGTACTTC.

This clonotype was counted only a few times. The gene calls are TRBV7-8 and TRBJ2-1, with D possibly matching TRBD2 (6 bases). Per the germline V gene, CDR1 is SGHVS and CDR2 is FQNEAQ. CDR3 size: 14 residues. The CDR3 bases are TGTGCTAGCCGGGGTAGCGGAGACTACAATGAGCAGTTCTTC. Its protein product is CASRGSGDYNEQFF.

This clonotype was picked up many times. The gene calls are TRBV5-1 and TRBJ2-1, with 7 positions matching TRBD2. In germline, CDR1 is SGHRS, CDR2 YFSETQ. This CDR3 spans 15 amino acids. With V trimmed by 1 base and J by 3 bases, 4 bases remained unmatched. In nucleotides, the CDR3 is TGCGCCAGCAGCTTGACCGCGGGAGTCTACAATGAGCAGTTCTTC. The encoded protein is CASSLTAGVYNEQFF.

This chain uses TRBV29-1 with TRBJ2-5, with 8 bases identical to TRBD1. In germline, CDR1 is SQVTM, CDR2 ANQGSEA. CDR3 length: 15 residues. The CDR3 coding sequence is TGCAACCTGAGTCCGCGGACAGGGAGGATTGAGACCCAGTACTTC. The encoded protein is CNLSPRTGRIETQYF.

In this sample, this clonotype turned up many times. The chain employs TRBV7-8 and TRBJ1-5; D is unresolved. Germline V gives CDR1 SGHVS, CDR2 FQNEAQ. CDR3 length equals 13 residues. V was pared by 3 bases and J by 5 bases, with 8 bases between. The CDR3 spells CASSFTGDQPQHF. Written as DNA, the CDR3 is TGTGCCAGCAGCTTTACCGGGGATCAGCCCCAGCATTTT.

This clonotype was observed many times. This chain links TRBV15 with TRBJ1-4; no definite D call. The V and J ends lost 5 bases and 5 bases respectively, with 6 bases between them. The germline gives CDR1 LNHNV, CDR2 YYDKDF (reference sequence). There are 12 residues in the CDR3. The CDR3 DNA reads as TGTGCCACCAGCCCCGAAAATGAAAAACTGTTTTTT. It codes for CATSPENEKLFF.

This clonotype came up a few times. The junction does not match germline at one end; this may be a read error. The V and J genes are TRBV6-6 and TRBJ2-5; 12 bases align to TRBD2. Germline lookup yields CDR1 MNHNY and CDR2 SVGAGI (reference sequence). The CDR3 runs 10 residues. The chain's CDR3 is CARGPGLAGF. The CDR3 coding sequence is TGTGCCAGGGGACCGGGACTAGCGGGCTTC.

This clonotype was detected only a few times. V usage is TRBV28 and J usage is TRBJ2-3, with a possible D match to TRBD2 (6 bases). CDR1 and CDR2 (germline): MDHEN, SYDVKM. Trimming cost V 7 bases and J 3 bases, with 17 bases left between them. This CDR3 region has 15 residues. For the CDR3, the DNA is TGTGCCAGCAAGGGCGGGACGGGAGTAACAGATACGCAGTATTTT. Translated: CASKGGTGVTDTQYF.

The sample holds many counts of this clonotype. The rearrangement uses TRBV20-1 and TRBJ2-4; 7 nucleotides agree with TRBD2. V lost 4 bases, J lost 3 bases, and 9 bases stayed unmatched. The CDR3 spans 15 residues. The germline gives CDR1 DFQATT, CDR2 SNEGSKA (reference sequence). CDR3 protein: CSATPAGRVKNIQYF. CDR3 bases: TGCAGTGCTACCCCAGCGGGGAGGGTCAAAAACATTCAGTACTTC.

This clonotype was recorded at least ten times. The CDR3 DNA follows: TGTGCCAGCAGCCCCACTAGCGCGCGAGGAGAGACCCAGTACTTC. Protein sequence: CASSPTSARGETQYF. The chain carries TRBV5-8 and TRBJ2-5; 7 nucleotides match TRBD2. The ends lost 4 bases at V and 4 bases at J; junction bases unmatched: 10. The CDR3 has 15 amino acids. Germline-derived CDR1 and CDR2 are SGHTS and YDEGEE.

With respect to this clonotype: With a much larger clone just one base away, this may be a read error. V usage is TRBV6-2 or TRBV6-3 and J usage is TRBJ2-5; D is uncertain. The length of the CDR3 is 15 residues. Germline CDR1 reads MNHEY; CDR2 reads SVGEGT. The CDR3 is CASSYSDIPQETQCF. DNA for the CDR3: TGTGCCAGCAGTTACTCCGACATTCCTCAAGAGACCCAGTGCTTC.

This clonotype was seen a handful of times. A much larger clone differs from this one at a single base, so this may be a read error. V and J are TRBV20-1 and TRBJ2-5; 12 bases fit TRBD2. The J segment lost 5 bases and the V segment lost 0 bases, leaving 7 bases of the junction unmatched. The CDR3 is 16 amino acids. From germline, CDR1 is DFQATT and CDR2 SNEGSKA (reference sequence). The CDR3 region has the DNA TGCAGTGCTAGAGATACTAGCGGGGGGCCGGCGGAGACCCAGTACTTC. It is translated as CSARDTSGGPAETQYF.

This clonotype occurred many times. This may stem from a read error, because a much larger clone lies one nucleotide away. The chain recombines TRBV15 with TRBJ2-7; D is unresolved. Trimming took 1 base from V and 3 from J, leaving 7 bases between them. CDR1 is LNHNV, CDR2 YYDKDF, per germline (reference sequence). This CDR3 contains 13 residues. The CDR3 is CATSRGSFYEQYF. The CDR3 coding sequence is TGTGCCACCAGCAGAGGCAGCTTCTACGAGCAGTACTTC.

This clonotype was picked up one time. CDR3 sequence: CASSLVSGTGGYF. The CDR3 bases are TGTGCCAGCAGCTTAGTTTCCGGGACAGGAGGCTACTTC. The V and J genes are TRBV13 and TRBJ2-5; 8 nucleotides align to TRBD1. V lost 1 base, J lost 14 bases, and 9 bases stayed unmatched. The CDR3 runs to 13 residues. CDR1 is PRHDT and CDR2 is FYEKMQ in the germline V gene (reference sequence).